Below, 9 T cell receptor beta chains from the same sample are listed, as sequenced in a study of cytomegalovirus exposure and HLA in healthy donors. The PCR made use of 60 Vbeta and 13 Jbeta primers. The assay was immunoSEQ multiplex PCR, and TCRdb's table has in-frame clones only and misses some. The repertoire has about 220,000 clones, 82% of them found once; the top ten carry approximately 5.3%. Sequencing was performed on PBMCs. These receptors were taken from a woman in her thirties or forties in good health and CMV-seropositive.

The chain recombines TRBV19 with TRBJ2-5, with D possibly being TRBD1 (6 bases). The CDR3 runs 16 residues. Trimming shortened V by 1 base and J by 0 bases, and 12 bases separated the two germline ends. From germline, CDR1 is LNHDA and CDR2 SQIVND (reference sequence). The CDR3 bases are TGTGCCAGTAGTATAGCGGGACACTCGTACCAAGAGACCCAGTACTTC. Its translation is CASSIAGHSYQETQYF.

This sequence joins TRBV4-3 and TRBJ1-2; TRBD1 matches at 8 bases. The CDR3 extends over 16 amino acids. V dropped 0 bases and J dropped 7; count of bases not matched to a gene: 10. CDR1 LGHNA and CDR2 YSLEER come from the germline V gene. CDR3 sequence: CASSQDLDREESGYTF. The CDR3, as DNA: TGCGCCAGCAGCCAAGACCTGGACAGGGAGGAGAGTGGCTACACCTTC.

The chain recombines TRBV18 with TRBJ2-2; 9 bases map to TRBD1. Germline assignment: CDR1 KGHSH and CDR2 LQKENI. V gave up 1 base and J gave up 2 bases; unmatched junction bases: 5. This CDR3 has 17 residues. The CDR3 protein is CASSPQGTGPNTGELFF. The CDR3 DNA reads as TGTGCCAGCTCACCACAAGGGACAGGGCCAAACACCGGGGAGCTGTTTTTT.

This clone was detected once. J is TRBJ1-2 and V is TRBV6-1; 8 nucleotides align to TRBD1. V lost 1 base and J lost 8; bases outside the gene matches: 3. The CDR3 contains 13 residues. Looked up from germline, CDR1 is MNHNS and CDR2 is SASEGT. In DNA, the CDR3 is TGTGCCAGCAGTGAAGGGGGGGACAGGGGCTACACCTTC. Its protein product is CASSEGGDRGYTF.

The CDR3 reads CASSGETGPHYNEQFF. As DNA, the CDR3 is TGTGCCAGCAGCGGGGAGACAGGGCCCCACTACAATGAGCAGTTCTTC. This rearrangement joins TRBV9 to TRBJ2-1, with 7 nucleotides matching TRBD1. Per the germline V gene, CDR1 is SGDLS and CDR2 is YYNGEE. This CDR3 is 16 amino acids long. The V and J ends lost 3 bases and 3 bases, in that order; junction bases with no gene match: 9.

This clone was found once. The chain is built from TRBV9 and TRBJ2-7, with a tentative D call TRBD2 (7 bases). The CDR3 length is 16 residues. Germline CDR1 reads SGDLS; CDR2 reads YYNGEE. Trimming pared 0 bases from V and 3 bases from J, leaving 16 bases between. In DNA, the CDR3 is TGTGCCAGCAGCGTAGGAGGGGGGGCAGAATTCTACGAGCAGTACTTC. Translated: CASSVGGGAEFYEQYF.

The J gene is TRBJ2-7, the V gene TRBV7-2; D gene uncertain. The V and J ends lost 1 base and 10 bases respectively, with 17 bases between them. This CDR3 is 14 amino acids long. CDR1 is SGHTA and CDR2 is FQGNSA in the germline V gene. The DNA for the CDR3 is TGTGCCAGCAGCTTAGGAGCCGCCCCCTACGTACAGTACTTC. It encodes CASSLGAAPYVQYF.

The CDR3 nucleotides read TGTGCCTGGAGGGTGGGGACAGTCACAGATACGCAGTATTTT. Its translation is CAWRVGTVTDTQYF. The chain carries TRBV30 and TRBJ2-3; 7 bases align to TRBD1. This CDR3 contains 14 residues. Trimming at V came to 3 bases and at J to 2 bases, leaving 5 bases not matched to a gene. Germline CDR1 and CDR2: GTSNPN and SVGIG (reference sequence). Supplemented by reference TRBV30 and TRBJ2-3, the full variable domain reads SQTIHQWPATLVQPVGSPLSLECTVEGTSNPNLYWYRQAAGRGLQLLFYSVGIGQISSEVPQNLSASRPQDRQFILSSKKLLLSDSGFYLCAWRVGTVTDTQYFGPGTRLTVL.

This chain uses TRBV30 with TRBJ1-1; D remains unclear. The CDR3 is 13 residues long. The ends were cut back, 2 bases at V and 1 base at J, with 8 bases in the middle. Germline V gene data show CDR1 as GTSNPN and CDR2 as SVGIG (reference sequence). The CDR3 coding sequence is TGTGCCTGGAGTCTCGACTGGAACACTGAAGCTTTCTTT. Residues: CAWSLDWNTEAFF.